The rows below give T cell receptor beta chains drawn from one sample of a study of shared T cell receptors in the human thymus. The assay was immunoSEQ multiplex PCR, and TCRdb's table has in-frame clones only and misses some. The table records some 700,000 clones, roughly 88% of them present only once. This sample was also put to use in a study of human thymus T cells.

Specimen: thymocytes. Source of these receptors: a girl under three years old with a congenital heart defect. Each CDR3 is given with its conserved first and last residue. D genes are given only for firm matches. Clone size is stated in some rows and not others, as once, few, many or a class when expanded.

v_call	d_call	j_call	clone_size	cdr3_nt	cdr3_aa
TRBV19	TRBD1	TRBJ1-1	.	TGTGCCAGTAGTCGGGACAGTTTCTTCCAAGCTTTCTTT	CASSRDSFFQAFF
TRBV5-1	.	TRBJ1-4	few	TGCGCCAGCAGCTTGGCCCGGCGGGGATTCACTAATGAAAAACTGTTTTTT	CASSLARRGFTNEKLFF
TRBV12-5	TRBD1	TRBJ1-1	.	TGTGCTAGTGGTCCCCGGGACAGGTCGTCCGGAGCAGCGCAGAACACTGAAGCTTTCTTT	CASGPRDRSSGAAQNTEAFF
TRBV2	TRBD1	TRBJ1-6	.	TGTGCCAGCAGTGGGCGCAGGGACAGCTCACCCCTCCACTTT	CASSGRRDSSPLHF
TRBV27	.	TRBJ1-2	once	TGTGCCAGCAGGCCCACCTCCGACAGGTTTAACTATGGCTACACCTTC	CASRPTSDRFNYGYTF
TRBV5-1	.	TRBJ2-2	.	TGCGCCAGCAGCTTGGGGCTCGCGAACACCGGGGAGCTGTTTTTT	CASSLGLANTGELFF
TRBV9	TRBD2	TRBJ2-5	.	TGTGCCAGCAGCGTAGCTAGCGGGGGAGCCATTTCCGAGACCCAGTACTTC	CASSVASGGAISETQYF
TRBV9	TRBD2	TRBJ2-5	.	TGTGCCAGCAGCTTCCGAATAGCGGGGGGCAAGGAGACCCAGTACTTC	CASSFRIAGGKETQYF
TRBV4-2	TRBD2	TRBJ2-5	.	TGTGCCAGCAGCCGTTACGGGACTAGCTGGCAAGAGACCCAGTACTTC	CASSRYGTSWQETQYF
TRBV7-6	TRBD1	TRBJ1-2	.	TGTGCCAGCAGCCTAGACGCTCGTACCGGGACAGGACGCCAAGGGGCCTATGGCTACACCTTC	CASSLDARTGTGRQGAYGYTF
TRBV7-2	TRBD1	TRBJ2-7	.	TGTGCCAGCAGCTCTGGGACAGGGGCGTTCTCCTACGAGCAGTACTTC	CASSSGTGAFSYEQYF
TRBV9	TRBD1	TRBJ1-1	.	TGTGCCAGCAGCGCAAAAACAGGGGGCAGGGGGAACACTGAAGCTTTCTTT	CASSAKTGGRGNTEAFF
TRBV5-4	.	TRBJ2-1	once	TGTGCCAGCAGGACCGGACAGAGCTCCTACAATGAGCAGTTCTTC	CASRTGQSSYNEQFF
TRBV28	TRBD1	TRBJ1-2	few	TGTGCCAGCAGTCCTCCGACAGGGGGTAATGGCTACACCTTC	CASSPPTGGNGYTF